This TCR beta chain was documented in a study of blood T cell repertoires in COVID-19. Study-wide context: The study drew acute and convalescent COVID-19 samples from the United States, Italy and Spain. T cells, B-cell-depleted T cells, or PBMCs provided the cDNA or gDNA that served as material.

Germline V gene data show CDR1 as MNHEY and CDR2 as SVGEGT. V lost 4 bases, J lost 14 bases, and 15 bases lay in between. The CDR3 sequence is 12 residues long. Authors' data handling: Researchers report that nucleated cell counts were estimated from reference gene primer amplification. TCRdb keeps only in-frame clones here, not all; method: immunoSEQ multiplex PCR. The V and J calls and the clone size are those of that table, but D and trimming were determined from the DNA. This table has about 97,000 clones, 78% appearing once. The V and J genes are TRBV6-2 or TRBV6-3 and TRBJ2-1; D is ambiguous. The receptor comes from a man aged 55 to 69 with active or convalescent COVID-19. The sequenced sample consisted of peripheral blood. CDR3 DNA: TGTGCCAGCAGTTCCCCGACACGTCCGGAGTTCTTC. Translating gives CASSSPTRPEFF.